Following are 12 T cell receptor beta chains from one sample sequenced in a study of T-cell memory formation after mild COVID-19 (dated by TCRdb to about 2021). The library relied on 5' RACE. Data came from an Illumina NovaSeq 6000. The public reads were reprocessed in TCRdb via fastp at Q25 and MiXCR, keeping in-frame beta chains. Every distinct CDR3 protein forms one entry, paired with its most common genes and DNA. The sample table records around 250,000 distinct CDR3 sequences; 8% to 9.5% of these occur just once. The top ten clonotypes cover roughly 21% of the sample. Input material: PBMCs or a T cell subset sorted from them (not recorded which). The source of these receptors is a man in his late teens or twenties who had mild COVID-19 (a few samples of this study predate the infection). The sample titles of this study are shuffled in the database, so cell type and time point are left out; the donor was told from shared clones.

This clonotype was seen repeatedly, ten times or more. The rearrangement uses TRBV5-1 and TRBJ2-7; D unresolved. Germline V gene lookup returns CDR1 SGHRS and CDR2 YFSETQ. Trimming pared 0 bases from V and 2 bases from J, leaving 3 bases between. This CDR3 has 12 residues. CDR3 sequence: CASSLGAYEQYF. The DNA for the CDR3 is TGCGCCAGCAGCTTGGGGGCCTACGAGCAGTACTTC.

About this clonotype itself: A junction end diverges from the germline sequence, so it may reflect a read error. This chain connects TRBV6-5 to TRBJ2-3; possibly TRBD1 or TRBD2 for D (6 bases each). From germline, CDR1 is MNHEY and CDR2 SVGAGI. The CDR3 extends over 13 amino acids. CDR3 nucleotide sequence: TGTGCCAGCAAACCACAAGGGGGGACAAGTGCGCATTTT. Encoded protein: CASKPQGGTSAHF.

The chain joins TRBV2 to TRBJ2-3; D unresolved. Trimming pared 4 bases from V and 2 bases from J, leaving 10 bases between. This CDR3 region has 14 residues. The germline CDR1 and CDR2 sequences are SNHLY and FYNNEI. Here the CDR3 DNA reads TGTGCCAGCAGTGGTCTAGTTACCACAGATACGCAGTATTTT. Its translation is CASSGLVTTDTQYF.

The chain carries TRBV6-6 and TRBJ2-6; D remains unclear. This CDR3 has 12 amino acids. CDR1 is MNHNY and CDR2 is SVGAGI in the germline V gene (reference sequence). The CDR3: CAGGSGANVLTF. The CDR3 DNA sequence: TGTGCAGGCGGCTCTGGGGCCAACGTCCTGACTTTC.

This clonotype was detected only a few times. This chain connects TRBV5-1 to TRBJ2-7; TRBD2 agrees at 7 bases. The CDR3 contains 14 residues. V lost 4 bases and J lost 2; bases outside the gene matches: 6. CDR1 and CDR2 from the germline V gene are SGHRS and YFSETQ. CDR3 in DNA: TGCGCCAGCAGCAGGACTAGTGGGGCCTACGAGCAGTACTTC. Translation gives CASSRTSGAYEQYF. Full variable domain (remainder filled in from reference TRBV5-1 and TRBJ2-7): KAGVTQTPRYLIKTRGQQVTLSCSPISGHRSVSWYQQTPGQGLQFLFEYFSETQRNKGNFPGRFSGRQFSNSRSEMNVSTLELGDSALYLCASSRTSGAYEQYFGPGTRLTVT.

The chain recombines TRBV7-9 with TRBJ2-1; D is perhaps TRBD1 (6 bases). Germline CDR1 and CDR2: SEHNR and FQNEAQ (reference sequence). The CDR3 covers 14 residues. Trimming removed 5 bases from V and 4 bases from J, with 12 bases in between. CDR3 DNA: TGTGCCAGCAGCCAGCAGGGGCTATACAATGAGCAGTTCTTC. It encodes CASSQQGLYNEQFF.

This clonotype occurred a few times. The V call is TRBV29-1, the J call TRBJ2-1; no definite D call. Trimming stripped 5 bases from V and 10 bases from J, with 12 bases between. Germline loops: CDR1 SQVTM, CDR2 ANQGSEA. The CDR3 has 11 amino acids. The CDR3 here is CSVRAKGEQFF. The DNA for the CDR3 is TGCAGCGTTAGGGCGAAAGGGGAGCAGTTCTTC.

This clonotype occurred many times. The rearrangement joins TRBV24-1 to TRBJ2-3, with D unclear. V lost 1 base and J 0 bases, leaving 7 bases between the germline ends. CDR1 and CDR2 (germline): KGHDR, SFDVKD. The CDR3 sequence is 15 residues long. The chain's CDR3 is CATSDLTDSTDTQYF. In DNA form, the CDR3 reads TGTGCCACCAGTGATTTAACGGATAGCACAGATACGCAGTATTTT.

This clonotype appeared a few times. The chain is built from TRBV7-9 and TRBJ2-2; D is unresolved. CDR1 is SEHNR, CDR2 FQNEAQ, per germline (reference sequence). The CDR3 runs 14 residues. Trimming took off 3 bases at V and 0 bases at J, with 5 bases between the two ends. The CDR3 sequence is CASSFSANTGELFF. For the CDR3, the DNA is TGTGCCAGCAGCTTTTCAGCGAACACCGGGGAGCTGTTTTTT.

In its sample, this clonotype was seen a few times. V usage is TRBV25-1 and J usage is TRBJ1-5; weak D call: TRBD1 (6 bases). V lost 6 bases, J lost 7 bases, and 10 bases lay in between. The CDR3 has 12 amino acids. Germline values: CDR1 MGHDK, CDR2 SYGVNS. CDR3 amino acids: CASRGGGQPQHF. The CDR3 DNA is TGTGCCAGCAGAGGGGGAGGCCAGCCCCAGCATTTT.

This sequence joins TRBV6-2 or TRBV6-3 and TRBJ2-1, with D possibly matching TRBD1 (5 bases). The V gene lost 0 bases and the J gene lost 7 bases, with 13 bases spanning the gap. The CDR3 covers 15 residues. The germline CDR1 and CDR2 sequences are MNHEY and SVGEGT. The CDR3 is CASSYSGRARNEQFF. In DNA form, the CDR3 reads TGTGCCAGCAGTTACTCTGGCAGGGCAAGGAATGAGCAGTTCTTC.

This clonotype turned up a few times. The rearrangement joins TRBV29-1 to TRBJ1-6, with a possible D match to TRBD1 (6 bases). The V end was cut by 6 bases, the J end by 5 bases, with 14 bases between. The CDR3 sequence is 14 residues long. Per germline, CDR1 SQVTM and CDR2 ANQGSEA. Here the CDR3 reads CSVALQGDNSPLHF. The DNA for the CDR3 is TGCAGCGTAGCCCTACAGGGTGATAATTCACCCCTCCACTTT.